The T cell receptor (beta chain) described here comes from a study of shared clonotypes between healthy human individuals (dated by TCRdb to the early 2020s). Context from the whole study: The cohort comprised two women and a few men aged 18 to 49 years. For each donor, three plates each were used for CD4 naive and CD4 memory, two plates were used for CD8 naive, and one plate was used for CD8 memory. To estimate repertoire size and how much clonotype sharing occurs between individuals, the study deeply sequenced the blood TCR repertoires of several healthy adults. To increase sequencing depth and limit assay-specific biases, different laboratories used diverse techniques to prepare libraries and sequence TCR repertoires. Per donor, leukapheresis produced somewhere between about 0.8 and 9 billion PBMCs.

Here is what the overall study found, with its caveats: Only blood was sampled, and tissue TCR repertoires likely differ from those in blood. Roughly 5.2% of naive CD4, 3.5% of naive CD8, approximately 2.2% of memory CD4, and about 0.4% of memory CD8 clonotypes were shared across a few donors. Naive subsets generally had larger estimated clonotype richness than memory subsets did. Pairwise subsampling led to the expectation that sequencing depth would affect the degree of clonotype sharing among donors. Compared with non-shared clonotypes, the clonotypes found in all four sorted-subset donors had higher generation probabilities. Because the study included a small number of donors, the genetic and exposure-history diversity represented was limited. Incomplete sequencing was indicated by rarefaction of sorted-subset datasets, despite the large sequencing depth.

The donors were healthy, HIV-negative adults with no recently reported acute infections or vaccinations. Every donor was a Caucasian adult living in Nashville, Tennessee, USA. Magnetic negative selection was used to enrich CD4+ T cells, after which naive cells were positively selected on CD45RA and the negative fraction became the memory subset. Blood was obtained by leukapheresis, after which PBMCs were separated by Ficoll-Histopaque density gradient centrifugation and cryopreserved in liquid nitrogen vapor phase. Analytical flow cytometry was used to check the purity and quantity of each magnetically sorted T cell population. From each sorted fraction, genomic DNA was isolated and quantified by UV absorbance on a Nanodrop 2000c. TCR CDR3 regions were amplified from genomic DNA by multiplex PCR using the deep immunoSEQ assay. For each cell subset, the extracted genomic DNA was distributed evenly across all wells of several immunoSEQ 96-well plates, and each plate served as one replicate. For sorted subsets, 150 to 250 ng of genomic DNA, equivalent to roughly 33,000 T cell genomes, went into each replicate PCR. The purified libraries were quantified using a Qubit 3.0 fluorometer, sized with a Bioanalyzer 2100, and then quantified again using the KAPA Library Quantification kit. Every immunoSEQ 96-well plate was sequenced on a separate single-read 150-cycle Illumina NextSeq 550 flow cell. Per the original workflow: The immunoSEQ output contained only junctional sequences without quality scores, so filtering could not match that applied to full-length reads. To assign V/J genes and CDR3, sequences were annotated against IMGT germline references using PyIR, a Python wrapper for IgBLAST v1.9. Reads with weak V/J assignments (E-value above 1e-6), missing CDR3, stop codons, out-of-frame junctions, or ambiguous translated residues were removed. V3J clonotypes were defined as sequences sharing the same inferred V gene, J gene, and CDR3 amino acid sequence. The percentage overlap between two repertoires was calculated by dividing the number of shared unique clonotypes by the size of the smaller repertoire. Richness of each repertoire was evaluated using RTK rarefaction, the Chao1 estimator, and Recon v2.1 estimates of unobserved clonotypes. Generation probabilities were computed with OLGA for all TCRbeta clonotypes obtained by the gDNA method from several donors. TCRdb stores this immuneACCESS table with in-frame sequences only. Part of the clones is absent; in the studies checked, under half of the shortfall reflects unresolved V genes, and no reason is known for the rest. V and J calls and clone size are copied from that table; D and trimming were computed from the DNA. The sample table records hundreds of thousands of clones; roughly 73% of these occur just once. In total, the top ten clones hold under 2% of the sample.

From the cysteine up to the phenylalanine, the CDR3 has a length of 13 residues. Only the CDR3 part of the read is kept: 39 bases, read in frame from the first base. Unmatched junction bases come to 5, with V trimmed by 9 bases and J by 4 bases. CDR1 ENHRY and CDR2 SYGVKD are derived from the germline V gene. Note on this clone: Its antigen is not yet known. It has no much larger one-base neighbor in the sample; base qualities were not kept.

The rearranged chain carries TRBV10-3 and TRBJ1-1; TRBD1 matches 10 bases in the middle. The sequence derives from a young woman in good health. Sequencing was performed on memory CD4+ T cells sorted from blood. Reading the label with the study, this specimen's cell subset or site is: CD45RA-negative fraction. For the CDR3, the sequence is CAIQDRGFTEAFF. The base sequence is TGTGCCATACAGGACAGGGGGTTCACTGAAGCTTTCTTT.